This paragraph reports one T cell receptor beta chain. Sequencing used immunoSEQ multiplex PCR; TCRdb keeps in-frame clones, though not all of them. The table has around 320,000 clones, 86% seen once. This sample is part of a study of Ad26.COV2.S vaccination and SARS-CoV-2 variants. Treatment defined: 19 received Ad26.COV2.S at low or high dose, single or two shots; roughly five received placebo; per-sample allocation not given. Samples were taken on day 63 after the first vaccine or placebo injection. Wuhan-strain SARS-CoV-2 spike was expressed by the Ad26 vector that made up the vaccine. Sequenced material: peripheral blood, taken in a trial of Ad26.COV2.S vaccine versus placebo. This sequence originates from a person aged 18-65 years who received the Ad26.COV2.S COVID-19 vaccine or a placebo.

CDR3 bases: TGTGCCTGGAGTAAGAGGACAGTTAGTGGAAACACCATATATTTT. Amino acid sequence: CAWSKRTVSGNTIYF. The rearrangement links TRBV30 to TRBJ1-3, with D possibly being TRBD1 (6 bases). Germline V gene sequence: CDR1 GTSNPN, CDR2 SVGIG (reference sequence). Trimming took off 2 bases at V and 3 bases at J, with 14 bases between the two ends. The CDR3 sequence is 15 residues long.